A selection of T cell receptor beta chains follows, all from one sample in a study of T cells after yellow fever vaccination. TCRdb ran MiXCR on the 5' RACE reads and lists one entry per CDR3 protein. The sample shows some 350,000 distinct CDR3 sequences, almost 4% of them seen only once. The sequenced sample was PBMCs, obtained 5 days after the yellow fever booster vaccination. These TCRs come from a man aged 18 to 35 who received the YFV17D yellow fever vaccine. Both conserved end residues are part of each CDR3. D genes are given only for firm matches. Clone sizes are given selectively: once, few, many, or a class where the clone is expanded.

size: few
V: TRBV12-5
D: NA
J: TRBJ2-2
CDR3: CASGLVLDRGPGELFF
DNA: TGTGCTAGTGGTTTGGTACTTGATCGGGGGCCCGGGGAGCTGTTTTTT

size: many
V: TRBV3-1
D: TRBD2
J: TRBJ2-3
CDR3: CASSFVAGGGTDTQYF
DNA: TGTGCCAGCAGCTTCGTAGCGGGGGGGGGCACAGATACGCAGTATTTT

size: many
V: TRBV6-2/TRBV6-3
D: TRBD1
J: TRBJ1-1
CDR3: CASKGQGYTEAFF
DNA: TGTGCCAGCAAAGGACAGGGGTACACTGAAGCTTTCTTT

size: many
V: TRBV12-3/TRBV12-4
D: NA
J: TRBJ1-6
CDR3: CASRIRAPNSPLHF
DNA: TGTGCCAGCAGAATCCGGGCTCCTAATTCACCCCTCCACTTT

size: few
V: TRBV5-1
D: NA
J: TRBJ1-2
CDR3: CASSLAGGLRNYGYTF
DNA: TGCGCCAGCAGCTTGGCCGGAGGGCTTAGAAACTATGGCTACACCTTC

size: NA
V: TRBV6-2/TRBV6-3
D: NA
J: TRBJ2-7
CDR3: CASSPRRASYEQYF
DNA: TGTGCCAGCAGCCCAAGACGGGCTTCCTACGAGCAGTACTTC

size: NA
V: TRBV29-1
D: NA
J: TRBJ2-1
CDR3: CSVAGLSYNEQFF
DNA: TGCAGCGTTGCAGGGCTTTCCTACAATGAGCAGTTCTTC

size: few
V: TRBV6-5
D: TRBD1
J: TRBJ1-1
CDR3: CASRIGQGPTEAFF
DNA: TGTGCCAGCAGAATCGGACAGGGGCCCACTGAAGCTTTCTTT

size: NA
V: TRBV7-6
D: NA
J: TRBJ2-3
CDR3: CASSPRPAGGADTQYF
DNA: TGTGCCAGCAGCCCCCGTCCAGCAGGGGGGGCAGATACGCAGTATTTT

size: few
V: TRBV3-1
D: NA
J: TRBJ1-3
CDR3: CASSLGPGTGNTIYF
DNA: TGTGCCAGCAGCCTCGGTCCCGGGACAGGAAACACCATATATTTT

size: many
V: TRBV20-1
D: NA
J: TRBJ2-5
CDR3: CSAYRWAQETQYF
DNA: TGCAGTGCTTATAGGTGGGCCCAAGAGACCCAGTACTTC

size: many
V: TRBV5-1
D: NA
J: TRBJ2-7
CDR3: CASSYGGVSHEQYF
DNA: TGCGCCAGCAGCTACGGTGGGGTATCCCACGAGCAGTACTTC

size: few
V: TRBV7-8
D: NA
J: TRBJ1-4
CDR3: CASSSNVGNPGEKLFF
DNA: TGTGCCAGCAGCTCCAACGTGGGTAATCCGGGAGAAAAACTGTTTTTT

size: few
V: TRBV29-1
D: NA
J: TRBJ1-2
CDR3: CSVEVEGRAYGYTF
DNA: TGCAGCGTTGAAGTGGAGGGAAGGGCATATGGCTACACCTTC

size: many
V: TRBV3-1
D: NA
J: TRBJ2-5
CDR3: CASSQGRQVESTQYF
DNA: TGTGCCAGCAGCCAAGGACGGCAGGTGGAGAGCACCCAGTACTTC

size: few
V: TRBV29-1
D: TRBD1
J: TRBJ2-3
CDR3: CSARTGAGRDTQYF
DNA: TGCAGCGCCAGGACAGGGGCGGGACGAGATACGCAGTATTTT

size: many
V: TRBV7-2
D: NA
J: TRBJ2-3
CDR3: CASSSEIASTDTQYF
DNA: TGTGCCAGCAGCTCAGAGATCGCAAGCACAGATACGCAGTATTTT

size: NA
V: TRBV27
D: NA
J: TRBJ1-2
CDR3: CASSPLPPHSYGYTF
DNA: TGTGCCAGCAGTCCCCTCCCCCCCCATTCGTATGGCTACACCTTC

size: NA
V: TRBV6-5
D: NA
J: TRBJ2-6
CDR3: CASRTGSGANVLTF
DNA: TGTGCCAGCAGAACGGGATCTGGGGCCAACGTCCTGACTTTC

size: many
V: TRBV12-3/TRBV12-4
D: TRBD1
J: TRBJ2-2
CDR3: CASSPWGQVNTGELFF
DNA: TGTGCCAGCAGTCCATGGGGACAGGTGAACACCGGGGAGCTGTTTTTT

size: NA
V: TRBV10-3
D: TRBD2
J: TRBJ2-1
CDR3: CAISDNVGTSVTRSYNEQFF
DNA: TGTGCCATCAGTGATAATGTTGGGACTAGCGTCACCCGGTCCTACAATGAGCAGTTCTTC

size: many
V: TRBV7-2
D: TRBD1
J: TRBJ1-2
CDR3: CASSRDRANYGYTF
DNA: TGTGCCAGCAGCCGGGACAGGGCTAACTATGGCTACACCTTC

size: few
V: TRBV19
D: NA
J: TRBJ2-6
CDR3: CASDQGTGANVLTF
DNA: TGTGCCAGTGACCAGGGGACTGGGGCCAACGTCCTGACTTTC

size: many
V: TRBV3-1
D: NA
J: TRBJ1-1
CDR3: CASSQVGAEAFF
DNA: TGTGCCAGCAGCCAAGTTGGAGCTGAAGCTTTCTTT

size: NA
V: TRBV2
D: TRBD1
J: TRBJ1-5
CDR3: CASRQGRGNQPQHF
DNA: TGTGCCAGTCGACAGGGTCGGGGCAATCAGCCCCAGCATTTT

size: NA
V: TRBV27
D: NA
J: TRBJ2-2
CDR3: CASSLWQGIGTGELFF
DNA: TGTGCCAGCAGTTTATGGCAGGGTATAGGCACCGGGGAGCTGTTTTTT

size: NA
V: TRBV4-1
D: NA
J: TRBJ2-7
CDR3: CASSPSERHFLYEQYF
DNA: TGCGCCAGCAGCCCCTCGGAACGGCACTTTCTCTACGAGCAGTACTTC

size: NA
V: TRBV9
D: NA
J: TRBJ2-3
CDR3: CASSVEDNGATDTQYF
DNA: TGTGCCAGCAGCGTAGAAGATAACGGGGCGACAGATACGCAGTATTTT

size: NA
V: TRBV7-2
D: NA
J: TRBJ2-5
CDR3: CASSKRPQETQYF
DNA: TGTGCCAGCAGCAAGCGTCCCCAAGAGACCCAGTACTTC

size: many
V: TRBV14
D: NA
J: TRBJ2-7
CDR3: CASSQALGRAHEQYF
DNA: TGTGCCAGCAGCCAGGCCTTAGGCAGGGCCCACGAGCAGTACTTC

size: few
V: TRBV19
D: NA
J: TRBJ1-1
CDR3: CASRDGRNMNTEAFF
DNA: TGTGCCAGTAGGGATGGACGGAACATGAACACTGAAGCTTTCTTT

size: many
V: TRBV7-9
D: TRBD1
J: TRBJ1-6
CDR3: CASSAGTDSSPLHF
DNA: TGTGCCAGCAGCGCGGGGACAGATAGTTCACCCCTCCACTTT

size: few
V: TRBV20-1
D: NA
J: TRBJ1-6
CDR3: CSAGSGGARALHF
DNA: TGCAGTGCCGGGTCGGGGGGCGCCAGGGCCCTCCACTTT

size: NA
V: TRBV7-2
D: NA
J: TRBJ1-2
CDR3: CASSLVAGNYGYTF
DNA: TGTGCCAGCAGCTTAGTAGCCGGAAACTATGGCTACACCTTC

size: few
V: TRBV20-1
D: NA
J: TRBJ1-2
CDR3: CSASASTYGYTF
DNA: TGCAGTGCTAGCGCCAGCACTTATGGCTACACCTTC

size: NA
V: TRBV27
D: TRBD2
J: TRBJ2-1
CDR3: CASSLLGTSSNEQFF
DNA: TGTGCCAGCAGTTTATTAGGGACTAGCAGCAATGAGCAGTTCTTC

size: NA
V: TRBV27
D: NA
J: TRBJ1-6
CDR3: CAISRGSYNSPLHF
DNA: TGTGCCATCAGCCGTGGGTCCTATAATTCACCCCTCCACTTT

size: NA
V: TRBV19
D: NA
J: TRBJ2-5
CDR3: CASRSGTTDPRQETQYF
DNA: TGTGCCAGTAGGTCCGGGACCACGGATCCCCGCCAAGAGACCCAGTACTTC

size: NA
V: TRBV12-3/TRBV12-4
D: NA
J: TRBJ1-2
CDR3: CASSLVGTYYGYTF
DNA: TGTGCCAGCAGTTTAGTGGGCACCTACTATGGCTACACCTTC

size: few
V: TRBV14
D: NA
J: TRBJ2-7
CDR3: CASSQGHHEQYF
DNA: TGTGCCAGCAGCCAGGGCCACCACGAGCAGTACTTC

size: many
V: TRBV9
D: TRBD1
J: TRBJ2-1
CDR3: CASSSGQGFNEQFF
DNA: TGTGCCAGCAGCAGCGGACAGGGGTTCAATGAGCAGTTCTTC